The 3 T cell receptor beta chains reported below all come from one sample, sequenced in a study of blood T cell repertoires in COVID-19. Only in-frame clones appear in the TCRdb table, and some are missing; sequencing was by immunoSEQ multiplex PCR. The sample lists over 110,000 clones; 65% to 90% were seen once. Input material: peripheral blood. These TCRs come from a human donor in a cohort sampled during active COVID-19.

The chain has TRBV7-6 and TRBJ2-3; D is unresolved. Trimming removed 1 base from V and 0 bases from J, with 11 bases in between. Germline V lookup: CDR1 SGHVS, CDR2 FNYEAQ. This CDR3 contains 16 residues. The CDR3 DNA reads TGTGCCAGCAGCTTAGGGGCAATACGTAGCACAGATACGCAGTATTTT. The encoded protein is CASSLGAIRSTDTQYF.

This chain links TRBV6-2 or TRBV6-3 with TRBJ1-1; D is ambiguous. CDR3 length equals 14 residues. Germline CDR1 is MNHEY and CDR2 is SVGEGT. V was trimmed by 4 bases and J by 0 bases, leaving 9 bases between them. The chain's CDR3 is CASSSRSMNTEAFF. In DNA form, the CDR3 reads TGTGCCAGCAGTTCCAGGTCAATGAACACTGAAGCTTTCTTT.

The chain recombines TRBV19 with TRBJ1-5; 12 bases line up with TRBD1. The V segment lost 4 bases and the J segment 3 bases; nucleotides outside the gene matches: 4. Germline V gene lookup returns CDR1 LNHDA and CDR2 SQIVND (reference sequence). The CDR3 runs 16 residues. The CDR3 is CASSTPGQGANQPQHF. The DNA of the CDR3 is TGTGCCAGTAGTACACCGGGACAGGGGGCCAATCAGCCCCAGCATTTT.